This entry concerns a single T cell receptor beta chain. This clone has only one observation. No antigen is known for it. There are no base qualities to consult, and no much larger clone falls within one base. Reading from cysteine to phenylalanine, the CDR3 counts 18 amino acids. This entry keeps only the CDR3 DNA: 54 bases, framed from base 1. V loses 0 bases, J loses 6 bases, and the germline ends lie 23 bases apart. The germline V gene sets CDR1 to SGHVS and CDR2 to FQNEAQ. The record originates from a study of graft-versus-host responses after intestinal transplantation (TCRdb year 2021). General notes on the study: The transplants that recipients got were multivisceral, liver-intestinal, or isolated intestinal. Every recipient was given anti-thymocyte globulin induction, followed by around three years of maintenance tacrolimus and steroids. Graft-versus-host and host-versus-graft alloreactive T cell clones were tracked in the graft, circulation and bone marrow after intestinal transplantation using bulk TCR-beta CDR3 sequencing. To identify alloreactive clones, pre-transplant mixed lymphocyte reaction products were sequenced and compared with unstimulated pre-transplant donor and recipient T cells. The cohort enrolled 20 to 30 intestinal transplant recipients including one retransplant, and a few patients lacking pretransplant specimens were excluded. Donor T cell macrochimerism was defined as a peak of at least 4% donor T cells among recipient peripheral blood mononuclear cells. Rather than going through the commercial service, samples from three later patients were sequenced in-house on an Illumina MiSeq and processed with MiXCR. What the authors observed across the whole study: High GvH to HvG T cell clonal ratios were observed in the allografts of patients with donor T cell macrochimerism. Peak levels of circulating GvH clones were associated with declines in HvG clones early after transplant. GvH clones were detected in recipient bone marrow, and some of these GvH clones were observed earlier in ileal mucosa or blood, consistent with an intestinal mucosal origin. The conclusions were limited by the relatively low number and heterogeneity of the intestinal transplant patients.

According to the study, the label for this sample's time point signals: cells obtained before transplantation from donor or recipient. CD3+CD4+ and CD3+CD8+ populations were FACS-sorted from unstimulated pre-transplant donor and recipient cells taken from spleen or lymph nodes. Library generation was performed with the immunoSEQ multiplex PCR assay. For most patients, genomic DNA was isolated with the Qiagen DNeasy Blood and Tissue Kit and shipped frozen to Adaptive Biotechnologies for TCR sequencing. For most patients, genomic DNA was subjected to high-throughput TCR-beta CDR3 sequencing by Adaptive Biotechnologies. On the authors' methods: Adaptive's ImmunoSEQ software supplied the TCR sequencing data for 15 to 20 patients, while MiXCR and VDJtools were used to process a few other patients. To correct CD4 versus CD8 sorting errors, sequences present in both subsets at a frequency ratio below 5:1 were removed. CDR3 nucleotide sequences shared by donor and recipient were removed because the origin of these sequences could not be assigned. At least 2-fold expansion over unstimulated cells and a minimum CFSE-low frequency of 0.002% (template counts) or 0.001% (read counts) were required for clones to be classified as alloreactive. Clones detected in sequenced pre-transplant spleen, lymph node, or MLR CFSE-low populations of the donor or recipient were defined as mappable. The cumulative frequency of alloreactive clones was calculated as a percentage of all sequences, weighted by copy number. TCRdb took this table from immuneACCESS and kept in-frame rearrangements with V and J called. Such tables lack part of the clones; where checked against another copy, unresolved V genes explain under half of the gap, and the rest is unexplained. Clone size and the V and J calls come from that table; the DNA yielded D and trimming. Across this sample there are tens of thousands of clones, with roughly 93% seen only once. The ten largest clones represent about 0.2% of the sample.

The sequenced sample was unstimulated CD4+ T cells sorted from spleen or lymph node cells, obtained before transplant. The chain links TRBV7-8 with TRBJ1-1; the D gene cannot be resolved reliably. This receptor was obtained from a human donor who was the organ donor for an intestinal transplant. Read as DNA, the sequence is TGTGCCAGCAGCTTAGCGTGGGGAAACAAGTTATTATCCGCTGAAGCTTTCTTT. This codes for CASSLAWGNKLLSAEAFF.